The 20 T cell receptor beta chains reported below all come from one sample, sequenced in a study of blood T cell repertoires in COVID-19. Generated by immunoSEQ multiplex PCR, the TCRdb table keeps only in-frame clones and is missing some. This sample has just over 300,000 clones, with around 92% found just once. The sample was peripheral blood. The receptor source for this set is a woman younger than 45 with COVID-19, enrolled during active disease.

The chain recombines TRBV12-3 or TRBV12-4 with TRBJ1-3; the match to TRBD1 covers 7 bases. This CDR3 region has 13 residues. The J segment lost 5 bases and the V segment lost 7 bases, leaving 5 bases of the junction unmatched. This CDR3 reads CASTRTGRNTIYF. Written as DNA, the CDR3 is TGTGCCAGCACCCGGACAGGCAGAAACACCATATATTTT.

The count of this clone is one. The rearrangement links TRBV7-2 to TRBJ1-6; D remains unclear. Trimming shortened V by 1 base and J by 6 bases, and 10 bases separated the two germline ends. This CDR3 is built from 15 residues. Looked up from germline, CDR1 is SGHTA and CDR2 is FQGNSA. The CDR3 here is CASSLGSGRNSPLHF. DNA for the CDR3: TGTGCCAGCAGCTTAGGGTCAGGCCGTAATTCACCCCTCCACTTT.

The J gene is TRBJ2-3, the V gene TRBV5-6; D is perhaps TRBD2 (5 bases). Germline CDR1 is SGHDT and CDR2 is YYEEEE. Trimming stripped 5 bases from V and 3 bases from J, with 13 bases between. The length of the CDR3 is 14 residues. This chain's CDR3 is CASSSGSGTDTQYF. The DNA for the CDR3 is TGTGCCAGCAGTTCCGGCAGCGGTACAGATACGCAGTATTTT.

A single count supports this clone. V is TRBV19 and J is TRBJ1-6; the D gene is possibly TRBD1 (6 bases). CDR1 LNHDA and CDR2 SQIVND come from the germline V gene (reference sequence). The CDR3 is 14 residues long. The ends were cut back, 3 bases at V and 9 bases at J, with 12 bases in the middle. CDR3 sequence: CASSILDSPSPLHF. In nucleotides, the CDR3 is TGTGCCAGTAGTATCTTGGACAGTCCTTCACCCCTCCACTTT.

The chain carries TRBV29-1 and TRBJ1-3; D is unresolved. V was shortened by 2 bases and J by 2 bases, with 10 bases between the two germline ends. CDR3 length: 14 amino acids. CDR1 and CDR2 (germline): SQVTM, ANQGSEA. CDR3 in DNA: TGCAGCGTTGAAAGCCCATCCACTGGAAACACCATATATTTT. This gives the protein CSVESPSTGNTIYF.

The rearrangement joins TRBV21-1 to TRBJ1-4; TRBD1 reflects the table's D call only, with no check against the DNA. TRBV21-1 is a recognized pseudogene. This CDR3 contains 13 residues. The CDR3: CASRGQVGEKLFF. In nucleotides, the CDR3 is TGTGCCAGCAGGGGACAGGTTGGTGAAAAACTGTTTTTT.

The V and J genes are TRBV3-1 (or the pseudogene TRBV3-2) and TRBJ2-1; weak D call: TRBD2 (6 bases). Looked up from germline, CDR1 is LGHDT and CDR2 is YNNKEL (reference sequence). V lost 1 base, J lost 8 bases, and 15 bases lay in between. The CDR3 length is 15 residues. In nucleotides, the CDR3 is TGTGCCAGCAGCCAAGGGGGGGTTGGCATCCATGAGCAGTTCTTC. As protein: CASSQGGVGIHEQFF.

This clone was recorded a few times. This chain joins TRBV27 and TRBJ1-5; D perhaps matches TRBD1 (5 bases). V lost 6 bases and J lost 4, with 22 bases in between. The CDR3 is made up of 17 amino acids. Germline CDR1 and CDR2: MNHEY and SMNVEV (reference sequence). CDR3 DNA sequence: TGTGCCAGCAGCCCAGGCGCGGGACCAGTTGGAAATCAGCCCCAGCATTTT. It is translated as CASSPGAGPVGNQPQHF.

This chain uses TRBV21-1 with TRBJ1-4. TRBV21-1 is described as a pseudogene. The CDR3 is 16 amino acids. CDR3 in DNA: TGTGCCAGCAGCACTCCTTCCCCCACTCATAATGAAAAACTGTTTTTT. This codes for CASSTPSPTHNEKLFF.

The chain couples TRBV5-8 to TRBJ2-5, with D unresolved. CDR1 SGHTS and CDR2 YDEGEE come from the germline V gene. This CDR3 region has 12 residues. Trimming removed 6 bases at V and 4 bases at J, with 10 bases between. For the CDR3, the DNA is TGTGCCAGCATCTTAGCCGGAGAGACCCAGTACTTC. Amino acids: CASILAGETQYF.

The chain has TRBV4-2 and TRBJ1-2, with 9 bases that match TRBD1. Per the germline V gene, CDR1 is LGHNA and CDR2 is YNFKEQ. The CDR3 consists of 16 residues. V dropped 0 bases and J dropped 1; count of bases not matched to a gene: 3. Here the CDR3 DNA reads TGTGCCAGCAGCCAAGATCGACAGGGGGATAACTATGGCTACACCTTC. Its protein is CASSQDRQGDNYGYTF.

Here the CDR3 reads CAWSGGSYNEQFF. The CDR3 DNA sequence: TGTGCCTGGAGTGGAGGCTCCTACAATGAGCAGTTCTTC. This rearrangement joins TRBV30 to TRBJ2-1, with no clear D. The CDR3 runs 13 residues. Germline V gene sequence: CDR1 GTSNPN, CDR2 SVGIG (reference sequence). The V and J ends lost 1 base and 0 bases respectively, with 4 bases between them.

The rearrangement uses TRBV11-2 and TRBJ1-5; a weak D match, TRBD1 (6 bases). Germline assignment: CDR1 SGHAT and CDR2 FQNNGV. The CDR3 extends over 15 amino acids. V was clipped by 4 bases and J by 1 base, with 11 bases between them. In DNA, the CDR3 is TGTGCCAGCAGCTCCCTCGGACAGAGCAATCAGCCCCAGCATTTT. Residues: CASSSLGQSNQPQHF.

The rearrangement uses TRBV6-2 or TRBV6-3 and TRBJ1-1; D is ambiguous. In germline, CDR1 is MNHEY, CDR2 SVGEGT. The CDR3 sequence is 14 residues long. V shed 5 bases and J shed 3 bases, with 13 bases lying between them. DNA of the CDR3: TGTGCCAGCAGTGAGGGAGGGTCTGACACTGAAGCTTTCTTT. This codes for CASSEGGSDTEAFF.

V is TRBV24-1 and J is TRBJ1-1; 8 nucleotides agree with TRBD1. This CDR3 contains 15 residues. Germline loops: CDR1 KGHDR, CDR2 SFDVKD. V lost 3 bases to trimming and J lost 2 bases; unmatched junction nucleotides: 4. CDR3: CATSDATGGNTEAFF. CDR3 bases: TGTGCCACCAGTGATGCAACAGGGGGAAACACTGAAGCTTTCTTT.

V and J are TRBV5-1 and TRBJ1-3, with TRBD1 matching over 8 bases. Germline-derived CDR1 and CDR2 are SGHRS and YFSETQ. With V trimmed by 0 bases and J by 4 bases, 3 bases remained unmatched. The CDR3 spans 15 residues. The DNA of the CDR3 is TGCGCCAGCAGCTTGGTGACAGGGGAAGGAAACACCATATATTTT. Protein sequence: CASSLVTGEGNTIYF. The full variable domain, completed using reference TRBV5-1 and TRBJ1-3, is KAGVTQTPRYLIKTRGQQVTLSCSPISGHRSVSWYQQTPGQGLQFLFEYFSETQRNKGNFPGRFSGRQFSNSRSEMNVSTLELGDSALYLCASSLVTGEGNTIYFGEGSWLTVV.

V gene TRBV11-2 combines with J gene TRBJ1-1; D may be TRBD1 (5 bases). The CDR3 consists of 14 residues. Germline CDR1 is SGHAT and CDR2 is FQNNGV. Trimming stripped 7 bases from V and 2 bases from J, with 14 bases between. The DNA for the CDR3 is TGTGCCAGCACCTCAGGGAGGGGTAACACTGAAGCTTTCTTT. This translates into CASTSGRGNTEAFF.

The chain joins TRBV4-1 to TRBJ1-6; 7 bases map to TRBD1. CDR3 length equals 17 residues. CDR1 is MGHRA, CDR2 YSYEKL, per germline. V dropped 8 bases and J dropped 4; count of bases not matched to a gene: 14. The CDR3 region is CASRQEGAASYNSPLHF. Here the CDR3 DNA reads TGCGCCAGCCGGCAGGAGGGGGCAGCAAGTTATAATTCACCCCTCCACTTT.

The J gene is TRBJ2-1, the V gene TRBV10-3, with 10 bases identical to TRBD2. The junction had 6 bases not matched to a gene; V was cut back by 1 base and J by 3 bases. Germline CDR1 ENHRY, CDR2 SYGVKD. CDR3 length: 17 amino acids. In nucleotides, the CDR3 is TGTGCCATCAGTGAGTTACTAGCGGGGCCCATCTACAATGAGCAGTTCTTC. It is translated as CAISELLAGPIYNEQFF.

The chain links TRBV24-1 to TRBJ2-1, with D possibly being TRBD1 (5 bases). The CDR3 runs to 11 residues. Trimming removed 5 bases from V and 10 bases from J, with 8 bases in between. CDR1 and CDR2 (germline): KGHDR, SFDVKD. As DNA, the CDR3 is TGTGCCACCAGTGCAGGGTACGAGCAGTTCTTC. Residues: CATSAGYEQFF.